The 31 T cell receptor beta chains given below trace back to one sample, sequenced in a study of T-cell reconstitution after alpha-beta-depleted transplantation in children. Unique molecular identifiers featured in how the TCRbeta library was prepared. From the PCR reads, TCRdb called clonotypes with MiXCR, one entry per CDR3 protein. The table records around 420,000 distinct CDR3 sequences, around 15% of them present only once. Sample: PBMCs, mostly from graft donor cells, taken 360 days after TCRalphabeta/CD19-depleted stem cell transplant. Receptors were obtained from a boy younger than two who had a stem cell transplant for Wiskott-Aldrich syndrome, so the T cells may come from the graft donor.

The gene calls are TRBV7-2 and TRBJ2-7; D is possibly TRBD1 or TRBD2 (5 bases each). Looked up from germline, CDR1 is SGHTA and CDR2 is FQGNSA. The V and J ends lost 1 base and 7 bases respectively, with 14 bases between them. The CDR3 covers 14 residues. CDR3 nucleotides: TGTGCCAGCAGCTTAGTAGGGGCAGAGGGGGAGCAGTACTTC. This sequence encodes CASSLVGAEGEQYF.

This clonotype was observed a handful of times. The CDR3 is CASSYHPDNEQFF. Written as DNA, the CDR3 is TGTGCCAGCAGCTATCATCCAGACAATGAGCAGTTCTTC. The chain is built from TRBV5-6 and TRBJ2-1, with no clear D. This CDR3 has 13 amino acids. The germline gives CDR1 SGHDT, CDR2 YYEEEE. V was trimmed by 3 bases and J by 5 bases, leaving 9 bases between them.

This clonotype was recorded a few times. The chain uses TRBV25-1 and TRBJ2-1, with D perhaps TRBD1 (5 bases). The ends were cut back, 0 bases at V and 15 bases at J, with 15 bases in the middle. The CDR3 is 13 amino acids. The germline V gene encodes CDR1 MGHDK and CDR2 SYGVNS. The CDR3 DNA follows: TGTGCCAGCAGTGAATATCAGGGATGGAGCAGGTTCTTC. This gives the protein CASSEYQGWSRFF.

The rearrangement uses TRBV20-1 and TRBJ2-1, with TRBD2 identical over 7 bases. Looked up from germline, CDR1 is DFQATT and CDR2 is SNEGSKA (reference sequence). Trimming removed 1 base from V and 2 bases from J; junction bases left unmatched: 11. The CDR3 is 17 amino acids. The CDR3 DNA sequence: TGCAGTGCTAGAGCCGAGGCGGAAGCGGGGCCCTACAATGAGCAGTTCTTC. Translation: CSARAEAEAGPYNEQFF.

This clonotype has just a few counts. J is TRBJ2-1 and V is TRBV20-1, with D uncertain. The length of the CDR3 is 14 residues. The germline V gene encodes CDR1 DFQATT and CDR2 SNEGSKA (reference sequence). V dropped 2 bases and J dropped 3 bases, with 11 bases sitting between them. CDR3 nucleotides: TGCAGTGCTAGAACCCCCCCTTTCTACAATGAGCAGTTCTTC. Protein: CSARTPPFYNEQFF.

There are many counts of this clonotype. The chain uses TRBV4-1 and TRBJ2-5; D might be TRBD1 (6 bases). V was cut by 0 bases and J by 2 bases, with 7 bases left in between. Germline assignment: CDR1 MGHRA and CDR2 YSYEKL. This CDR3 is built from 14 residues. The CDR3 loop is CASSQDGQQETQYF. DNA for the CDR3: TGCGCCAGCAGCCAAGATGGACAGCAAGAGACCCAGTACTTC.

The chain is built from TRBV6-2 or TRBV6-3 and TRBJ1-5; 7 bases align to TRBD1. CDR1 is MNHEY and CDR2 is SVGEGT in the germline V gene. The CDR3 spans 15 residues. V lost 6 bases and J lost 2; bases outside the gene matches: 7. CDR3 sequence: CASRPQGVGNQPQHF. The CDR3 DNA follows: TGTGCCAGCAGACCGCAGGGGGTCGGCAATCAGCCCCAGCATTTT.

This clonotype was detected only a few times. This sequence joins TRBV7-2 and TRBJ2-7; D is possibly TRBD1 (5 bases). The CDR3 spans 16 residues. CDR1 and CDR2 from the germline V gene are SGHTA and FQGNSA. V lost 2 bases, J lost 1 base, and 15 bases lay in between. The CDR3 is CASSLNYRQSSYEQYF. DNA for the CDR3: TGTGCCAGCAGCTTAAACTATAGACAGTCGTCCTACGAGCAGTACTTC.

This clonotype was seen only a few times. The rearrangement links TRBV7-2 to TRBJ2-1; 7 bases are shared with TRBD2. CDR3 length: 16 amino acids. With V trimmed by 5 bases and J by 0 bases, 7 bases remained unmatched. Germline assignment: CDR1 SGHTA and CDR2 FQGNSA. The DNA of the CDR3 is TGTGCCAGCAGCCCAGTAGCGGGCAGCTCCTACAATGAGCAGTTCTTC. Its protein is CASSPVAGSSYNEQFF.

The chain has TRBV24-1 and TRBJ2-3; either TRBD1 or TRBD2 may supply D (5 bases each). The CDR3 length is 17 residues. Germline V gene sequence: CDR1 KGHDR, CDR2 SFDVKD. With 3 bases removed from V and 6 bases from J, the gap between germline ends came to 21 bases. The CDR3: CATSDPLLRDRADTQYF. For the CDR3, the DNA is TGTGCCACCAGTGATCCACTCCTACGGGACCGAGCGGATACGCAGTATTTT.

The chain links TRBV20-1 to TRBJ1-1; D is unresolved. CDR1 is DFQATT, CDR2 SNEGSKA, per germline (reference sequence). This CDR3 comprises 13 residues. V was clipped by 3 bases and J by 4 bases, with 12 bases between them. The CDR3 DNA reads TGCAGTGCTAGTTCGTCCTGGGTCACTGAAGCTTTCTTT. Its protein product is CSASSSWVTEAFF.

The chain uses TRBV18 and TRBJ2-1; D gene ambiguous. V lost 1 base to trimming and J lost 6 bases, with 13 bases between them. This CDR3 is built from 15 residues. Germline V gives CDR1 KGHSH, CDR2 LQKENI. DNA for the CDR3: TGTGCCAGCTCACCACACTCGGGTATGGTCAATGAGCAGTTCTTC. Its protein product is CASSPHSGMVNEQFF.

This clonotype was picked up a small number of times. The V and J genes are TRBV12-5 and TRBJ2-5; a possible D gene is TRBD1 (8 bases). Per the germline V gene, CDR1 is LGHNT and CDR2 is FRNRAP. V lost 4 bases to trimming and J lost 5 bases, with 20 bases between them. This CDR3 spans 16 amino acids. CDR3 coding DNA: TGTGCTAGTGGTTCTGAGGACAGGGAGGGGACGGAGACCCAGTACTTC. It is translated as CASGSEDREGTETQYF.

The chain links TRBV15 to TRBJ1-2; possibly TRBD1 for D (5 bases). The CDR3 consists of 16 residues. The V end was cut by 3 bases, the J end by 3 bases, with 17 bases between. CDR1 is LNHNV, CDR2 YYDKDF, per germline (reference sequence). This chain's CDR3 is CATSSRWGSQDYGYTF. The CDR3 DNA reads as TGTGCCACCAGCAGTCGGTGGGGGAGTCAGGACTATGGCTACACCTTC.

The chain recombines TRBV20-1 with TRBJ1-2; D is possibly TRBD1 (5 bases). The germline CDR1 and CDR2 sequences are DFQATT and SNEGSKA (reference sequence). There are 11 residues in the CDR3. Trimming removed 6 bases at V and 12 bases at J, with 17 bases between. Here the CDR3 reads CSAIFTGLDTF. CDR3 sequence (DNA): TGCAGTGCCATCTTTACGGGGCTAGACACCTTC.

This rearrangement joins TRBV10-3 to TRBJ2-4; D call uncertain. Germline values: CDR1 ENHRY, CDR2 SYGVKD. Trimming took off 6 bases at V and 9 bases at J, with 15 bases between the two ends. This CDR3 spans 13 amino acids. Here the CDR3 DNA reads TGTGCCATCAGCGATTTTCTCCGGAGCATTCAGTACTTC. Translating gives CAISDFLRSIQYF.

This clonotype was seen repeatedly, ten times or more. The V gene is TRBV12-3 or TRBV12-4, the J gene TRBJ2-7; either TRBD1 or TRBD2 may fit D (5 bases each). Deletions cut 5 bases from V and 2 bases from J, with 13 bases between. The CDR3 is 14 residues long. The CDR3 protein is CASSPTTGPYEQYF. CDR3 DNA sequence: TGTGCCAGCAGTCCAACGACGGGACCCTACGAGCAGTACTTC.

This clonotype came up a few times. The rearrangement uses TRBV7-9 and TRBJ2-1; D not resolved. The CDR3 spans 15 residues. V lost 3 bases, J lost 6 bases, and 15 bases lay in between. Germline CDR1 SEHNR, CDR2 FQNEAQ (reference sequence). CDR3 in amino acids: CASSFPVPAFNEQFF. CDR3 coding DNA: TGTGCCAGCAGCTTTCCGGTGCCGGCCTTCAATGAGCAGTTCTTC. The variable domain in full, with the rest retrieved from reference TRBV7-9 and TRBJ2-1, is DTGVSQNPRHKITKRGQNVTFRCDPISEHNRLYWYRQTLGQGPEFLTYFQNEAQLEKSRLLSDRFSAERPKGSFSTLEIQRTEQGDSAMYLCASSFPVPAFNEQFFGPGTRLTVL.

This sequence joins TRBV4-3 and TRBJ2-3, with 12 bases that match TRBD2. This CDR3 has 19 residues. Looked up from germline, CDR1 is LGHNA and CDR2 is YSLEER. Unmatched junction bases numbered 12, after V lost 0 bases and J lost 5 bases. The CDR3 region has the DNA TGCGCCAGCAGCCAAGATTGGCAGGGACTAGCGGGTCAGATAGATACGCAGTATTTT. This encodes CASSQDWQGLAGQIDTQYF.

Only a few counts were recorded for this clonotype. The rearrangement uses TRBV24-1 and TRBJ2-1; 9 nucleotides line up with TRBD1. The CDR3 length is 16 residues. After removal of 7 bases from V and 9 bases from J, the junction contained 15 bases not matched to a gene. Germline values: CDR1 KGHDR, CDR2 SFDVKD. The CDR3 DNA reads TGTGCCACCAGCGACCCCGGACAGGGGACGGCAAGTGAGCAGTTCTTC. Translation gives CATSDPGQGTASEQFF.

The CDR3 nucleotides read TGCAGTGCCCTGAGCGGGACCCGCAACAATGAGCAGTTCTTC. This encodes CSALSGTRNNEQFF. The rearrangement links TRBV20-1 to TRBJ2-1; 7 nucleotides match TRBD2. This CDR3 has 14 amino acids. Germline loops: CDR1 DFQATT, CDR2 SNEGSKA (reference sequence). J lost 5 bases, V lost 6 bases, and 10 bases had no gene match.

CDR3 bases: TGTGCCAGCAGCACCTCTACAGGGACGCAGACCCAGTACTTC. Amino acids: CASSTSTGTQTQYF. The chain joins TRBV3-1 to TRBJ2-5; tentatively, D is TRBD1 (6 bases). This CDR3 has 14 amino acids. CDR1 is LGHDT, CDR2 YNNKEL, per germline (reference sequence). Trimming left V 5 bases short and J 6 bases short, with 16 bases between.

This clonotype has only a few counts. This chain joins TRBV10-3 and TRBJ2-1; D might be TRBD2 (5 bases). Trimming removed 11 bases at V and 6 bases at J, with 23 bases between. Germline assignment: CDR1 ENHRY and CDR2 SYGVKD. The CDR3 is made up of 15 amino acids. The CDR3 DNA follows: TGTGCCTCTCAACTAGGGATGAAGGGCTCCAATGAGCAGTTCTTC. Its translation is CASQLGMKGSNEQFF.

This sequence joins TRBV2 and TRBJ1-5; 7 nucleotides line up with TRBD1. Per germline, CDR1 SNHLY and CDR2 FYNNEI. The CDR3 extends over 15 amino acids. The ends lost 2 bases at V and 2 bases at J; junction bases unmatched: 3. Here the CDR3 DNA reads TGTGCCAGCAGTGAAAGAGGGGGCGGCAATCAGCCCCAGCATTTT. Its protein is CASSERGGGNQPQHF.

This clonotype was counted only a few times. The chain carries TRBV10-3 and TRBJ2-3, with D tentatively TRBD1 or TRBD2 (5 bases each). Germline CDR1 ENHRY, CDR2 SYGVKD. V was clipped by 6 bases and J by 2 bases, with 15 bases between them. This CDR3 has 15 residues. The DNA of the CDR3 is TGTGCCATCAGAGCCTCCGGGGCCTCCACAGATACGCAGTATTTT. It yields the protein CAIRASGASTDTQYF.

This clonotype was detected only a few times. The rearrangement joins TRBV3-1 to TRBJ2-3; the match to TRBD2 covers 12 bases. Germline V gene sequence: CDR1 LGHDT, CDR2 YNNKEL (reference sequence). V gave up 1 base and J gave up 2 bases; unmatched junction bases: 7. This CDR3 has 18 amino acids. The CDR3 DNA reads TGTGCCAGCAGCCAAGGTGGGACTAGCGGGCCTCCCACAGATACGCAGTATTTT. Amino acids: CASSQGGTSGPPTDTQYF.

This clonotype has just a few counts. The chain is built from TRBV9 and TRBJ2-2, with D perhaps TRBD1 or TRBD2 (5 bases each). The CDR3 sequence is 15 residues long. V was trimmed by 4 bases and J by 7 bases, leaving 17 bases between them. The germline gives CDR1 SGDLS, CDR2 YYNGEE. Written as DNA, the CDR3 is TGTGCCAGCAGCTCCAGGACGGGGCAAGGCGGGGAGCTGTTTTTT. It is translated as CASSSRTGQGGELFF.

This clonotype was counted only a few times. The chain links TRBV4-1 to TRBJ1-2; 10 nucleotides match TRBD1. Trimming removed 2 bases from V and 6 bases from J; junction bases left unmatched: 6. Germline V lookup: CDR1 MGHRA, CDR2 YSYEKL. This CDR3 contains 15 residues. CDR3 amino acids: CASSQPRDRGNGYTF. The CDR3 nucleotides are TGCGCCAGCAGCCAACCCCGGGACAGGGGAAATGGCTACACCTTC.

This clonotype was seen many times. The V call is TRBV5-1, the J call TRBJ2-5; 9 nucleotides agree with TRBD1. The V gene end was trimmed by 1 base and the J gene end by 5 bases; junction bases not matched to a gene: 3. This CDR3 region has 14 residues. Germline values: CDR1 SGHRS, CDR2 YFSETQ. The CDR3 nucleotides are TGCGCCAGCAGCTTGTTGGGGACAGGGGAGACCCAGTACTTC. As protein: CASSLLGTGETQYF.

This clonotype was seen a handful of times. The CDR3 DNA follows: TGTGCCAGCAGCGCGGGACCCGACCAAGAGACCCAGTACTTC. Translation gives CASSAGPDQETQYF. J is TRBJ2-5 and V is TRBV9; D is possibly TRBD1 or TRBD2 (5 bases each). The ends were cut back, 3 bases at V and 0 bases at J, with 9 bases in the middle. CDR1 is SGDLS, CDR2 YYNGEE, per germline. This CDR3 is built from 14 residues. Combining the CDR3 with reference TRBV9 and TRBJ2-5 gives the whole variable domain DSGVTQTPKHLITATGQRVTLRCSPRSGDLSVYWYQQSLDQGLQFLIQYYNGEERAKGNILERFSAQQFPDLHSELNLSSLELGDSALYFCASSAGPDQETQYFGPGTRLLVL.

This clonotype was picked up a small number of times. Here the CDR3 reads CASSLRGREGHLYHEQYF. The CDR3 DNA sequence: TGTGCCAGCAGCTTAAGGGGACGGGAGGGTCACCTCTACCACGAGCAGTACTTC. The gene calls are TRBV11-3 and TRBJ2-7; 8 nucleotides match TRBD2. The CDR3 consists of 18 residues. Germline-derived CDR1 and CDR2 are SGHNT and YENEEA. V shed 2 bases and J 5 bases; nucleotides not matched to a gene: 17.